Below are 17 T cell receptor beta chains sequenced from a single sample in a study of breast tumors, draining lymph nodes, adjacent tissues. TCRdb called the multiplex PCR reads again in MiXCR, with one record for every CDR3 protein. This sample carries about 220,000 distinct CDR3 sequences, approximately 36% of them seen once, and the ten largest clones take approximately 3.6%. Samples came from axillary lymph nodes draining the breast cancer. The material sequenced was axillary lymph node tissue. The receptors shown here come from a female donor with breast cancer. Some clones in this sample may be carry-over from other donors' samples.

This clonotype was counted a single time. V and J are TRBV5-8 and TRBJ2-2; D call uncertain. Germline V lookup: CDR1 SGHTS, CDR2 YDEGEE. V lost 0 bases, J lost 2 bases, and 14 bases lay in between. CDR3 length equals 17 residues. CDR3 nucleotide sequence: TGTGCCAGCAGCTTGGGCAGGTCCACTGGAAACACCGGGGAGCTGTTTTTT. This encodes CASSLGRSTGNTGELFF.

This clonotype was detected many times. The V and J genes are TRBV18 and TRBJ1-6; no clear D. The V end lost 3 bases, the J end lost 5 bases, and 8 bases lay between the germline ends. CDR1 and CDR2 (germline): KGHSH, LQKENI. The CDR3 runs to 14 residues. This chain's CDR3 is CASSPRLNNSPLHF. The CDR3 DNA reads TGTGCCAGCTCACCGCGACTGAATAATTCACCCCTCCACTTT.

The chain links TRBV20-1 to TRBJ2-1, with 9 bases fitting TRBD2. CDR1 DFQATT and CDR2 SNEGSKA come from the germline V gene (reference sequence). This CDR3 spans 15 amino acids. V gave up 6 bases and J gave up 7 bases; unmatched junction bases: 13. For the CDR3, the DNA is TGCAGTGCAAACTTACTAGCGGGTGTGGTAAATGAGCAGTTCTTC. As protein: CSANLLAGVVNEQFF.

This clonotype occurred many times. The rearrangement uses TRBV24-1 and TRBJ2-7, with 8 bases aligning to TRBD1. V shed 4 bases, J shed 3 bases, and the junction held 13 bases outside the gene matches. CDR3 length: 17 amino acids. The germline CDR1 and CDR2 sequences are KGHDR and SFDVKD. CDR3: CATSEFHTGGNRYEQYF. The CDR3 region has the DNA TGTGCCACCAGTGAATTTCACACAGGGGGGAATCGCTACGAGCAGTACTTC.

The chain links TRBV6-9 to TRBJ1-5; no clear D gene. Trimming took 9 bases from V and 6 from J, leaving 6 bases between them. From germline, CDR1 is MNHGY and CDR2 SVAAGI. The CDR3 length is 10 residues. The CDR3 spells CASLRQPQHF. The CDR3 DNA follows: TGTGCCAGTCTCCGTCAGCCCCAGCATTTT.

This clonotype was observed at least ten times. One end of the junction fails to match germline, which may point to a read error. The CDR3 protein is CASSHSTLAQGDTQYF. The CDR3 DNA follows: TGTGCCAGCAGTCACTCGACGCTAGCGCAAGGAGATACGCAGTATTTT. The chain uses TRBV6-6 and TRBJ2-3; tentative D call: TRBD2 (6 bases). The CDR3 spans 16 residues. Looked up from germline, CDR1 is MNHNY and CDR2 is SVGAGI (reference sequence).

Note on this clonotype: A read error may explain this, as a much larger clone is one base away. The chain combines TRBV18 with TRBJ1-3, with D possibly being TRBD1 (5 bases). V lost 2 bases, J lost 2 bases, and 10 bases lay in between. The CDR3 is made up of 15 amino acids. CDR1 and CDR2 (germline): KGHSH, LQKENI. CDR3: CASSPTGRAGNTIYF. The CDR3 nucleotides read TGTGCCAGCTCACCAACAGGCAGAGCTGGAAACACCATATATTTT.

This clonotype was seen repeatedly, ten times or more. This chain connects TRBV7-9 to TRBJ2-7, with D possibly matching TRBD2 (5 bases). The germline V and J ends were trimmed by 1 base and 5 bases, with 15 bases remaining between them. The CDR3 has 15 amino acids. In germline, CDR1 is SEHNR, CDR2 FQNEAQ (reference sequence). CDR3 sequence (DNA): TGTGCCAGCAGCTTAGGAGGGCTGAGGGAACACGAGCAGTACTTC. Translating it yields CASSLGGLREHEQYF.

This clonotype showed up many times. The CDR3 loop is CASSEAGVVTGELFF. The DNA for the CDR3 is TGTGCCAGCAGTGAAGCGGGAGTGGTCACCGGGGAGCTGTTTTTT. The V and J genes are TRBV2 and TRBJ2-2; D perhaps matches TRBD2 (5 bases). V lost 0 bases and J 4 bases, leaving 9 bases between the germline ends. Germline V gives CDR1 SNHLY, CDR2 FYNNEI. The CDR3 totals 15 residues.

This clonotype occurred many times. This chain links TRBV11-1 with TRBJ1-5; D is unresolved. This CDR3 has 13 amino acids. V lost 1 base, J lost 9 bases, and 10 bases lay in between. CDR1 is SGHAT and CDR2 is FQDESV in the germline V gene (reference sequence). The CDR3 loop reads CASSLGVGGPQHF. The CDR3 DNA follows: TGTGCCAGCAGCTTAGGGGTCGGAGGGCCCCAGCATTTT.

This clonotype came up many times. V and J are TRBV19 and TRBJ1-3; 11 bases fit TRBD1. V lost 4 bases and J lost 8; bases outside the gene matches: 10. Germline loops: CDR1 LNHDA, CDR2 SQIVND (reference sequence). The CDR3 has 16 residues. CDR3 nucleotide sequence: TGTGCCAGTAGTACCCCCGGACAGGGGGCGGTGGACACCATATATTTT. Translated: CASSTPGQGAVDTIYF.

In this sample, this clonotype turned up many times. This chain joins TRBV19 and TRBJ1-3; possible D gene TRBD1, 5 bases. This CDR3 spans 15 amino acids. V was shortened by 7 bases and J by 0 bases, with 13 bases between the two germline ends. Germline V gene data show CDR1 as LNHDA and CDR2 as SQIVND (reference sequence). In DNA form, the CDR3 reads TGTGCCAGTACCAAACAGGCCAGCTCTGGAAACACCATATATTTT. Amino acid sequence: CASTKQASSGNTIYF.

As for this clonotype: The CDR3 carries no conserved terminal phenylalanine or tryptophan, so it likely arises from a read error. The DNA is omitted, as the CDR3 cannot be located on it reliably, and the CDR3 follows TCRdb's listing. J is TRBJ2-1 and V is TRBV25-1. The CDR3 numbers 8 amino acids, ends counted. CDR1 is MGHDK, CDR2 SYGVNS, per germline. The CDR3 region is CASSELGR.

This clonotype was seen many times. A much larger clone lies a single base off, so this may be a read error. The rearrangement uses TRBV7-2 and TRBJ2-3; 8 positions agree with TRBD2. The CDR3 has 14 residues. Germline loops: CDR1 SGHTA, CDR2 FQGNSA. Here the CDR3 reads CASSLRTSTNTQYF. Written as DNA, the CDR3 is TGTGCCAGCAGCTTACGGACTAGCACAAATACGCAGTATTTT.

This clonotype was found many times. V is TRBV24-1 and J is TRBJ2-7, with TRBD1 as a possible D gene (6 bases). The length of the CDR3 is 15 residues. Per germline, CDR1 KGHDR and CDR2 SFDVKD. V was clipped by 4 bases and J by 5 bases, with 17 bases between them. The CDR3 loop is CATSESQTGLNEQYF. The CDR3 DNA reads as TGTGCCACCAGTGAGTCCCAAACAGGGCTCAACGAGCAGTACTTC.

This clonotype was counted at least ten times. This sequence joins TRBV15 and TRBJ2-1, with D possibly matching TRBD1 (6 bases). The CDR3 is 13 residues long. V was pared by 1 base and J by 5 bases, with 6 bases between. CDR1 is LNHNV and CDR2 is YYDKDF in the germline V gene (reference sequence). CDR3 nucleotide sequence: TGTGCCACCAGCAGAGGGACAGACAATGAGCAGTTCTTC. It specifies CATSRGTDNEQFF.

The sample holds many counts of this clonotype. J is TRBJ2-2 and V is TRBV11-2, with D unresolved. Germline CDR1 is SGHAT and CDR2 is FQNNGV. Trimming cost V 5 bases and J 4 bases, with 14 bases left between them. The CDR3 contains 15 residues. CDR3 sequence reads: CASSPRVGSTGELFF. CDR3 nucleotides: TGTGCCAGCAGCCCAAGGGTCGGCAGCACCGGGGAGCTGTTTTTT.